This passage covers 4 T cell receptor beta chains from one sample sequenced in a study of cytomegalovirus exposure and HLA in healthy donors. This PCR relied on a set of 60 Vbeta primers and 13 Jbeta primers. Here immunoSEQ multiplex PCR was the method, and the copy in TCRdb shows in-frame clones only, minus some. Its table lists roughly 60,000 clones. The sequenced sample was PBMCs. These TCRs come from a woman younger than 30 in good health and CMV-seronegative.

V usage is TRBV4-1 and J usage is TRBJ2-1; 7 bases are a match to TRBD2. The junction had 9 bases not matched to a gene; V was cut back by 3 bases and J by 4 bases. The CDR3 has 16 residues. The germline CDR1 and CDR2 sequences are MGHRA and YSYEKL. CDR3 loop: CASSHPPGLPYNEQFF. Written as DNA, the CDR3 is TGCGCCAGCAGCCATCCACCGGGACTACCATACAATGAGCAGTTCTTC.

V usage is TRBV19 and J usage is TRBJ1-1; D is undetermined. Trimming stripped 5 bases from V and 7 bases from J, with 11 bases between. This CDR3 comprises 12 residues. The germline V gene has CDR1 LNHDA and CDR2 SQIVND (reference sequence). The CDR3, as DNA: TGTGCCAGTAGTCGGTGGCAGGATGAAGCTTTCTTT. Translating gives CASSRWQDEAFF.

J is TRBJ2-1 and V is TRBV25-1, with 7 bases matching TRBD2. The CDR3 contains 15 residues. Germline CDR1 reads MGHDK; CDR2 reads SYGVNS. V shed 8 bases and J 9 bases; nucleotides not matched to a gene: 16. The CDR3 DNA reads TGTGCCAGCTCAGAAGGCGGGAGTGAGCTCGGTGAGCAGTTCTTC. Residues: CASSEGGSELGEQFF.

The chain uses TRBV4-1 and TRBJ2-7; 7 bases align to TRBD1. The CDR3 runs to 16 residues. Unmatched junction bases numbered 9, after V lost 2 bases and J lost 2 bases. Germline V gene sequence: CDR1 MGHRA, CDR2 YSYEKL. In nucleotides, the CDR3 is TGCGCCAGCAGCCAACTCTCCGGGACAGTAGCCTACGAGCAGTACTTC. Translated: CASSQLSGTVAYEQYF.